The TCR beta chain described here comes from a study of regulatory dendritic cells for organ transplantation. V was shortened by 6 bases and J by 4 bases, with 10 bases between the two germline ends. Germline CDR1 SEHNR, CDR2 FQNEAQ (reference sequence). There are 12 residues in the CDR3. As for this clone: What it binds is not known.

Allogeneic regulatory or mature dendritic cells were co-cultured for roughly five days with CFSE-labeled sorted T cells at 1:10. Measured with immunoSEQ multiplex PCR; TCRdb has only the in-frame clones, and not every one. The sample lists around 13,000 clones; more than 75% were seen once. The sequence derives from a human donor in good health. The rearrangement uses TRBV7-9 and TRBJ2-7, with a tentative D call TRBD2 (5 bases). The sample was naive CD8+ T cells from blood cultured with regulatory dendritic cells. Subset denoted: CD45RA+ naive T cells. This CDR3 reads CASSPRGYEQYF. The DNA for the CDR3 is TGTGCCAGCAGTCCCCGGGGATACGAGCAGTACTTC.